The T cell receptor (beta chain) described here comes from a study of vaccination effects on CD4 cells after COVID-19 (dated by TCRdb to 2022 to 2024). About the investigation overall: Participants received two doses of either the BNT162b2 or the mRNA-1273 mRNA SARS-CoV-2 vaccine. The full study included some 10 COVID-19 convalescent patients and a few SARS-CoV-2-naive healthy vaccine recipients. The study compared SARS-CoV-2 spike-specific CD4+ TCR repertoires before and after mRNA vaccination in COVID-19 convalescent patients and infection-naive vaccine recipients. Cultures from other donors in the study were sequenced with the Oncomine TCR Beta short-read assay on an Illumina iSeq 100.

The ViraFEST assay stimulated PBMC with viral peptide pools and then used TCR sequencing to identify antigen-specific CD4+ T cell clonotypes by expansion. After approximately eleven days of culture, CD4+ T cells were isolated with the EasySep CD4+ T cell isolation kit. The absence of prior SARS-CoV-2 infection in healthy vaccine recipients was confirmed by negative nucleocapsid antibodies before and after vaccination. Fewer than 2.5 million PBMC per well were cultured in IMDM with about 4.8% human AB serum, roughly 11 IU/ml IL-2 and gentamicin, plus 10 ug/ml peptides. On days 3 and 7, half of the culture medium was replaced with fresh IL-2-containing medium. Unless noted otherwise, every peptide stimulation condition was grown in triplicate wells. Using Ficoll-Paque Plus gradient centrifugation, PBMC were separated from whole blood and then either used fresh or cryopreserved at -140C. Overlapping peptide pools spanned the spike proteins of SARS-CoV-2 and the common cold coronaviruses HCoV-NL63, HCoV-OC43 and HCoV-229E. The QIAamp micro DNA kit was used to extract genomic DNA from the cultured CD4+ T cells.

Points on this clone: Its antigen is unknown. Per-base qualities were not stored, and no clone one base away is much larger.

Study-level results and caveats: In healthy vaccine recipients, vaccine-induced clones were almost all SARS-CoV-2 mono-reactive, with only 1 of 255 being cross-reactive with common cold coronaviruses. Only a small number of convalescent patients were included, and no early post-infection timepoints were available, which limited the study. Marked clonal contraction was observed in both infection-induced and vaccine-induced clones at late post-vaccination timepoints, consistent with waning T cell responses.

Relative to germline, V is 10 bases shorter and J is 1 base shorter, with 8 bases between their ends. Per the germline V gene, SGHDT is the CDR1 and YYEEEE is the CDR2. From its cysteine to its phenylalanine, the CDR3 spans 11 amino acids. The only DNA kept is the CDR3, 33 bases in frame from the first base. The method behind the library was the immunoSEQ multiplex PCR assay. DNA from the cultured and isolated CD4+ T cells underwent TCR beta CDR3 sequencing. As for the original processing: Non-productive TCR sequences were removed and reads were trimmed to the CDR3 region, keeping CDR3s of at least 7 amino acids. Antigen-specific clonotypes were identified with the MANAFEST web app by comparing expansion in peptide wells against reference cultures. To be called positive, a clone needed expansion at FDR<0.05 compared with the reference and with all other wells, an odds ratio greater than 5, and a frequency greater than 0.1% in two replicate wells. Cross-reactive clonotypes were defined as significantly expanded in SARS-CoV-2 spike wells and in at least one common cold coronavirus spike condition. Using the stringdist R package, CDR3 similarity was measured by Levenshtein distance, and unrooted trees were constructed with ape in R 3.6.1. This immuneACCESS table, as held by TCRdb, lists in-frame sequences with V and J called but not all clones. Of the missing ones, under half trace to an unresolved V gene in checked studies; the others have no known cause. That table furnishes V, J and clone size, whereas the DNA furnished D and trimming. The sample table lists about 24,000 clones, roughly 74% of them with a count of one. The ten largest clones represent around 3.3% of the sample.

This sequence was found in a human donor who received a COVID-19 vaccine. Specimen: CD4+ T cells from PBMCs cultured with SARS-CoV-2 spike peptides, collected before COVID-19 vaccination. The sample's cell subset or site, from its label and the paper: SARS-CoV-2 spike overlapping peptide pool stimulation. The chain is encoded by TRBV5-6 joined to TRBJ2-5, with the identity of the D gene unclear. The CDR3 protein is CAVGSQETQYF. The DNA is TGTGCCGTGGGCAGCCAAGAGACCCAGTACTTC. Full variable domain (CDR3 extended with the reference TRBV5-6 and TRBJ2-5 proteins): DAGVTQSPTHLIKTRGQQVTLRCSPKSGHDTVSWYQQALGQGPQFIFQYYEEEERQRGNFPDRFSGHQFPNYSSELNVNALLLGDSALYLCAVGSQETQYFGPGTRLLVL.